One sample yielded the 21 T cell receptor beta chains listed below, sequenced in a study of cytomegalovirus exposure and HLA in healthy donors. Method: immunoSEQ multiplex PCR; TCRdb's copy keeps in-frame clones and lacks some. The sample has 250,000 to 350,000 clones, approximately 90% seen once. The sequencing input was PBMCs. These receptors were taken from a woman younger than 45 in good health and CMV-seropositive.

This clone showed up just once. V and J are TRBV30 and TRBJ1-1; D is undetermined. Germline loops: CDR1 GTSNPN, CDR2 SVGIG (reference sequence). Trimming removed 3 bases at V and 1 base at J, with 21 bases between. The CDR3 is made up of 17 amino acids. CDR3 nucleotides: TGTGCCTGGAGGGGGATTGTAGAGGACGGCCAGAACACTGAAGCTTTCTTT. This sequence encodes CAWRGIVEDGQNTEAFF.

CDR3 DNA: TGCGCCAGCAGCCTCGGGACTAGCGGGAGTTACGAGCAGTACTTC. This encodes CASSLGTSGSYEQYF. The chain joins TRBV4-3 to TRBJ2-7, with 14 bases fitting TRBD2. The V gene's germline CDR1 is LGHNA and CDR2 YSLEER. This CDR3 is built from 15 residues. The V gene end was trimmed by 4 bases and the J gene end by 4 bases; junction bases not matched to a gene: 3.

V gene TRBV15 combines with J gene TRBJ2-3; D may match TRBD1 or TRBD2 (5 bases each). The germline CDR1 and CDR2 sequences are LNHNV and YYDKDF (reference sequence). The ends were cut back, 5 bases at V and 3 bases at J, with 15 bases in the middle. The CDR3 is 15 residues long. CDR3 in amino acids: CATSWRGVRTDTQYF. CDR3 nucleotide sequence: TGTGCCACCAGCTGGAGAGGGGTAAGGACAGATACGCAGTATTTT.

This chain uses TRBV29-1 with TRBJ2-1; 13 bases map to TRBD2. The V segment lost 6 bases and the J segment 4 bases; nucleotides outside the gene matches: 3. The CDR3 is 14 residues long. Germline loops: CDR1 SQVTM, CDR2 ANQGSEA. The CDR3 sequence: CSVTGLAGYNEQFF. CDR3 nucleotides: TGCAGCGTCACGGGACTAGCGGGATACAATGAGCAGTTCTTC.

The genes are TRBV4-2 and TRBJ1-1, with unresolved D. From germline, CDR1 is LGHNA and CDR2 YNFKEQ. This CDR3 comprises 11 residues. Between the trimmed V and J ends, which lost 2 bases and 2 bases, there was a span of 0 bases. Written as DNA, the CDR3 is TGTGCCAGCAGCCAAAACACTGAAGCTTTCTTT. The encoded protein is CASSQNTEAFF.

This chain joins TRBV2 and TRBJ1-5; the match to TRBD1 covers 7 bases. CDR1 is SNHLY, CDR2 FYNNEI, per germline. J gave up 0 bases and V 6 bases, and 5 bases lay outside the gene matches. CDR3 length: 15 residues. The CDR3 nucleotides read TGTGCCAGCAGAGGAGACAGGGCTAGCAATCAGCCCCAGCATTTT. It yields the protein CASRGDRASNQPQHF.

In this sample, this clone turned up a few times. V is TRBV15 and J is TRBJ1-6; no reliable D call. V lost 1 base, J lost 14 bases, and 9 bases lay in between. The V gene's germline CDR1 is LNHNV and CDR2 YYDKDF (reference sequence). This CDR3 has 12 amino acids. CDR3 residues: CATSRVGGALHF. CDR3 coding DNA: TGTGCCACCAGCAGAGTGGGAGGAGCCCTCCACTTT.

This chain connects TRBV15 to TRBJ1-2; TRBD1 is a possible D gene (6 bases). Germline V CDR1 and CDR2: LNHNV, YYDKDF (reference sequence). This CDR3 contains 18 residues. The ends were cut back, 3 bases at V and 0 bases at J, with 20 bases in the middle. The CDR3 bases are TGTGCCACCAGCAGTCTGATGCGGGGGGCGATTCCTAACTATGGCTACACCTTC. Translation gives CATSSLMRGAIPNYGYTF.

The chain joins TRBV7-9 to TRBJ2-2; no clear D gene. V lost 5 bases and J 1 base, leaving 14 bases between the germline ends. The germline CDR1 and CDR2 sequences are SEHNR and FQNEAQ (reference sequence). There are 16 residues in the CDR3. This CDR3 is CASSTNLGKNTGELFF. CDR3 nucleotides: TGTGCCAGCAGCACGAATCTGGGGAAGAACACCGGGGAGCTGTTTTTT.

This chain uses TRBV2 with TRBJ2-3, with D hard to call. Germline CDR1 is SNHLY and CDR2 is FYNNEI. V shed 3 bases and J shed 0 bases, with 13 bases lying between them. The CDR3 totals 16 residues. The CDR3, as DNA: TGTGCCAGCAGTGATGGTCTCCTCCCTAGCACAGATACGCAGTATTTT. It encodes CASSDGLLPSTDTQYF.

The chain is built from TRBV29-1 and TRBJ2-2; possibly TRBD1 for D (6 bases). Trimming removed 8 bases at V and 0 bases at J, with 16 bases between. Germline CDR1 and CDR2: SQVTM and ANQGSEA. The CDR3 is 15 residues long. The chain's CDR3 is CSYSRQAPNTGELFF. The CDR3 DNA sequence: TGCAGCTACTCCCGACAGGCACCGAACACCGGGGAGCTGTTTTTT.

V usage is TRBV30 and J usage is TRBJ1-2, with 7 bases that match TRBD1. The CDR3 extends over 13 amino acids. The V gene's germline CDR1 is GTSNPN and CDR2 SVGIG (reference sequence). DNA for the CDR3: TGTGGGGGGGCCCGTACAGGGGTCTATGGCTACACCTTC. Translating gives CGGARTGVYGYTF.

This clone has only one observation. The rearrangement links TRBV7-6 to TRBJ1-5; D possibly corresponds to TRBD1 (6 bases). There are 14 residues in the CDR3. V gave up 2 bases and J gave up 7 bases, with 12 bases separating them. CDR1 is SGHVS, CDR2 FNYEAQ, per germline. This CDR3 is CASSLMGAEQPQHF. CDR3 sequence (DNA): TGTGCCAGCAGCTTAATGGGGGCGGAACAGCCCCAGCATTTT.

Points on this clone: Other DNA sequences in the same sample also yield this CDR3. The chain uses TRBV7-3 and TRBJ2-1, with TRBD1 matching 10 bases. Germline-derived CDR1 and CDR2 are SGHTA and FQGTGA. The CDR3 sequence is 15 residues long. Trimming removed 3 bases from V and 3 bases from J; junction bases left unmatched: 2. The CDR3 nucleotides are TGTGCCAGCAGCTTGACAGGGGGCGGCTACAATGAGCAGTTCTTC. Protein: CASSLTGGGYNEQFF.

The J gene is TRBJ2-7, the V gene TRBV14; no clear D gene. From germline, CDR1 is SGHDN and CDR2 FVKESK. V lost 0 bases, J lost 3 bases, and 12 bases lay in between. The CDR3 sequence is 15 residues long. CDR3 DNA: TGTGCCAGCAGCCAAGAAGGACCTCCAAACTACGAGCAGTACTTC. It is translated as CASSQEGPPNYEQYF.

This chain uses TRBV7-2 with TRBJ2-7; 11 positions agree with TRBD2. This CDR3 is 14 amino acids long. J was trimmed by 5 bases and V by 5 bases; bases with no gene match: 5. The germline V gene encodes CDR1 SGHTA and CDR2 FQGNSA. CDR3 sequence reads: CASSLSGGAHEQYF. CDR3 DNA: TGTGCCAGCAGCCTTAGCGGGGGGGCCCACGAGCAGTACTTC.

The chain recombines TRBV27 with TRBJ1-2; 9 positions match TRBD1. Germline lookup yields CDR1 MNHEY and CDR2 SMNVEV (reference sequence). V was pared by 0 bases and J by 4 bases, with 9 bases of the junction left unmatched. The CDR3 contains 17 residues. The CDR3 sequence: CASSLSTGQGLVYGYTF. CDR3 in DNA: TGTGCCAGCAGTTTATCCACGGGACAGGGATTAGTCTATGGCTACACCTTC.

Here the CDR3 reads CASSQDWTSGSYEQYF. The CDR3 DNA sequence: TGTGCCAGCAGCCAAGATTGGACTAGCGGTTCCTACGAGCAGTACTTC. The gene calls are TRBV4-2 and TRBJ2-7; 10 bases are a match to TRBD2. Germline CDR1 is LGHNA and CDR2 is YNFKEQ. The CDR3 has 16 residues. V trimming: 0 bases; J trimming: 1 base; junction bases outside the gene matches: 3.

The rearrangement links TRBV7-3 to TRBJ2-2; D uncertain. The germline V gene has CDR1 SGHTA and CDR2 FQGTGA. With 5 bases removed from V and 4 bases from J, the gap between germline ends came to 11 bases. CDR3 length: 14 residues. The CDR3 nucleotides read TGTGCCAGCAGCCTAGGGCTACCCACCGGGGAGCTGTTTTTT. This translates into CASSLGLPTGELFF.

This clone was picked up one time. CDR3 in DNA: TGTGCCAGCAGCTTGGACAGTCTTAACTATGGCTACACCTTC. The encoded protein is CASSLDSLNYGYTF. This rearrangement joins TRBV5-5 to TRBJ1-2; D is undetermined. V was pared by 0 bases and J by 1 base, with 7 bases between. This CDR3 is 14 amino acids long. The germline V gene encodes CDR1 SGHKS and CDR2 YYEKEE (reference sequence).

V usage is TRBV7-3 and J usage is TRBJ1-1, with D possibly TRBD1 on 5 matching bases. From germline, CDR1 is SGHTA and CDR2 FQGTGA. CDR3 length: 13 amino acids. Trimming cost V 5 bases and J 5 bases, with 12 bases left between them. The CDR3 region is CASSLGGGTEAFF. CDR3 bases: TGTGCCAGCAGCCTCGGGGGAGGGACTGAAGCTTTCTTT.